The sequence of this T cell receptor beta chain was determined in a study of hypomethylating agent response in myelodysplastic syndrome. Background on the study: Patients with myelodysplastic syndrome were 8 or 9 male and 2 female.

Findings of the study overall: Non-responders showed more contracted clonotypes post-treatment, while responders showed more novel ones. Healthy controls were not age-matched to MDS patients, possibly affecting comparisons.

Germline V lookup: CDR1 MNHEY, CDR2 SVGAGI. This CDR3 comprises 15 residues. Trimming cost V 5 bases and J 3 bases; bases outside gene matches: 4. In the case of this clone: Its antigen remains unknown.

Two replicates of approximately 200 ng each gave 400 ng DNA per sample, survey resolution. Using immunoSEQ multiplex PCR, the repertoire was profiled, and TCRdb retains in-frame clones only, with some absent. The sample carries thousands of clones, around 87% recorded once. The sequence was obtained from a human donor with myelodysplastic syndrome. The chain links TRBV6-5 to TRBJ1-6; 7 positions agree with TRBD1. The sample in question was bone marrow, obtained before or after starting hypomethylating agent treatment for myelodysplastic syndrome (not recorded which). CDR3 loop: CASSRAGGYNSPLHF. The CDR3 DNA reads TGTGCCAGCAGTCGGGCAGGGGGCTATAATTCACCCCTCCACTTT.